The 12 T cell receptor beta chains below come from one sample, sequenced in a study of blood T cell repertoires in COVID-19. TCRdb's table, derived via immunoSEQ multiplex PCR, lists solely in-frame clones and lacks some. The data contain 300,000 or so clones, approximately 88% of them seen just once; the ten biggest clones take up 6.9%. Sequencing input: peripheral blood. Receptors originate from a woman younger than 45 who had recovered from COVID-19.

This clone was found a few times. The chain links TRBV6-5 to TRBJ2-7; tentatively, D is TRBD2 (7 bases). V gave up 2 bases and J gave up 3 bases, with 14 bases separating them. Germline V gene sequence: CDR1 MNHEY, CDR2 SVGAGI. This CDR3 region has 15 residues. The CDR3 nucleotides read TGTGCCAGCAGTTACGGGGGGGGCCAATACTACGAGCAGTACTTC. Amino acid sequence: CASSYGGGQYYEQYF.

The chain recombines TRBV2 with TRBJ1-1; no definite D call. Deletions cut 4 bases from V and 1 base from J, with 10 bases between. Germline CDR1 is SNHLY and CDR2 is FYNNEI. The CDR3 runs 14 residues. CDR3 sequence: CASSGYSSNTEAFF. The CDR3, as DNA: TGTGCCAGCAGTGGCTATAGTTCGAACACTGAAGCTTTCTTT. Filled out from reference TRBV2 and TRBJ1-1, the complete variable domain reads EPEVTQTPSHQVTQMGQEVILRCVPISNHLYFYWYRQILGQKVEFLVSFYNNEISEKSEIFDDQFSVERPDGSNFTLKIRSTKLEDSAMYFCASSGYSSNTEAFFGQGTRLTVV.

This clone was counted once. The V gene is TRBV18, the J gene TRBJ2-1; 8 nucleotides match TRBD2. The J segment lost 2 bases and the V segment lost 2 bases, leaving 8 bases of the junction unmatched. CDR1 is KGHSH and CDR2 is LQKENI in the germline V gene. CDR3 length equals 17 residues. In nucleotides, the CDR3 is TGTGCCAGCTCACCAGGGAGCGGGGGTTACACCTACAATGAGCAGTTCTTC. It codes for CASSPGSGGYTYNEQFF.

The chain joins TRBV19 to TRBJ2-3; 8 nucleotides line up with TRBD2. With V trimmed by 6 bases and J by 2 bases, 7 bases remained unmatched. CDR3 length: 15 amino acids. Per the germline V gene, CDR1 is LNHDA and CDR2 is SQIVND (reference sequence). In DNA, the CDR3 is TGTGCCAGTAGGGTAGCGGGGAGAATCACAGATACGCAGTATTTT. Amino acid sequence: CASRVAGRITDTQYF.

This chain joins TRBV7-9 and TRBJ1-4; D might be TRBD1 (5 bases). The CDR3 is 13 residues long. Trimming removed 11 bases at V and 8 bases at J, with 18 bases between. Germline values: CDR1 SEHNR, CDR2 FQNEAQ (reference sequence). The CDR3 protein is CASRWGEEEKLFF. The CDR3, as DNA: TGTGCCTCCCGGTGGGGGGAAGAGGAAAAACTGTTTTTT. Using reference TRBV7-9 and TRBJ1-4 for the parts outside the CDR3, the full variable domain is DTGVSQNPRHKITKRGQNVTFRCDPISEHNRLYWYRQTLGQGPEFLTYFQNEAQLEKSRLLSDRFSAERPKGSFSTLEIQRTEQGDSAMYLCASRWGEEEKLFFGSGTQLSVL.

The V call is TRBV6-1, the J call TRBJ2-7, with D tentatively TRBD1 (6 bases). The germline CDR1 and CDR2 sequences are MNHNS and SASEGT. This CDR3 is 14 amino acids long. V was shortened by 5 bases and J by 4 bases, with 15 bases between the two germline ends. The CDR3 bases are TGTGCCAGCAGTTCGTACAGGGCGGAGTACGAGCAGTACTTC. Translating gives CASSSYRAEYEQYF.

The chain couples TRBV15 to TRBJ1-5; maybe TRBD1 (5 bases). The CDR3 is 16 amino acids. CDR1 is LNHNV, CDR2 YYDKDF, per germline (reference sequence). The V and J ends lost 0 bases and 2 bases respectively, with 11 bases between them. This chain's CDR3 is CATSREGAGRNQPQHF. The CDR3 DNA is TGTGCCACCAGCAGAGAAGGGGCTGGGCGCAATCAGCCCCAGCATTTT.

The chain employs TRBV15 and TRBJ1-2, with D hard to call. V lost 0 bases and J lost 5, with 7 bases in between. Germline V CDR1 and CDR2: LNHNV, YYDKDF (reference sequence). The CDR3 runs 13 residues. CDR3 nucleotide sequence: TGTGCCACCAGCAGAGATCTTAGTTATGGCTACACCTTC. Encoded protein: CATSRDLSYGYTF.

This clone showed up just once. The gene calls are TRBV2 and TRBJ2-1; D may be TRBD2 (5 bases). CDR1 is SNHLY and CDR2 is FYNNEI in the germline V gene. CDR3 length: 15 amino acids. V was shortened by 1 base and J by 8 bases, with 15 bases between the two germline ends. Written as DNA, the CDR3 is TGTGCCAGCAGTGAAGATGGCCTAGCCGTCCATGAGCAGTTCTTC. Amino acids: CASSEDGLAVHEQFF.

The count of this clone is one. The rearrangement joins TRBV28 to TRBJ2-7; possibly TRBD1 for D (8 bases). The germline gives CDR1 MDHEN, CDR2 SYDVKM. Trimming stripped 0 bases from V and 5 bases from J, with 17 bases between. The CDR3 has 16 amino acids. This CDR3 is CASSLWGGTGPDEQYF. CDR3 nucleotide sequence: TGTGCCAGCAGTTTATGGGGAGGGACAGGTCCGGACGAGCAGTACTTC.

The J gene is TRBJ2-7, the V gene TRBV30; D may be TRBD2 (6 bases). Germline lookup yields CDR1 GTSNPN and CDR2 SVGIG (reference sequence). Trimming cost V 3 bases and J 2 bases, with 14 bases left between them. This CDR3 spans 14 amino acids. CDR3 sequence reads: CAWSPGTGAYEQYF. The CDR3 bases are TGTGCCTGGAGCCCCGGGACGGGGGCCTACGAGCAGTACTTC.

CDR3 region: CASSHRGQQSYEQYF. In DNA, the CDR3 is TGTGCCAGCAGCCACCGGGGACAGCAGTCCTACGAGCAGTACTTC. The chain couples TRBV3-1 (or the pseudogene TRBV3-2) to TRBJ2-7; the match to TRBD1 covers 7 bases. Trimming took 3 bases from V and 1 from J; bases not matched to a gene: 6. Germline V gene sequence: CDR1 LGHDT, CDR2 YNNKEL (reference sequence). The CDR3 has 15 amino acids.